This TCR beta chain was sequenced in a study of molecular identifiers for immune sequencing clone quantification. The study's findings and limits: It was shown that clones above 20 RNA copies held over 99% of effector molecules, but under 1% in naive cells.

Methods described previously were used for bulk TCR libraries, and listed TCR primers were applied. MiXCR, applied by TCRdb to the PCR reads, yields one record per CDR3 protein. The table records under 650,000 distinct CDR3 sequences, nearly 20% of them present only once. This clonotype was seen a handful of times. The target antigen is unknown. From roughly 21,000 to 960,000 sorted cells, naive CD8 libraries were generated with 10%, 30% or 50% RNA. Sorting was used to obtain naive CD8 T cells (CD8+CD4-CCR7+CD45RA+). The CDR3 loop spans 16 amino acids. Germline loops: CDR1 MNHEY, CDR2 SVGAGI. Trimming took 0 bases from V and 7 from J, leaving 15 bases between them.

Sequenced input: naive CD8+ T cells from blood, with Jurkat cell RNA spiked in. As to subset: FACS-sorted CD8+CD4-CCR7+CD45RA+ naive T cells. V gene TRBV6-5 combines with J gene TRBJ2-2; possible D gene TRBD2, 7 bases. The TCR was taken from a human donor in good health. Some libraries in this study had Jurkat cell RNA spiked in. The CDR3 DNA reads TGTGCCAGCAGTTACTCGTTGGGGGGGCCGGGCGGGGAGCTGTTTTTT. This codes for CASSYSLGGPGGELFF.